This T cell receptor (beta chain) was profiled in a study of blood T cell repertoires in COVID-19. How the authors handled the data: Researchers report that nucleated cell counts were estimated from reference gene primer amplification. Libraries were prepared by immunoSEQ multiplex PCR; TCRdb keeps only in-frame clonotypes and omits some of them. V and J calls and clone size are as listed in that table; D and trimming were resolved from the DNA. The repertoire holds some 450,000 clones, with about nine tenths as singletons. The germline V gene encodes CDR1 LGHNT and CDR2 FRNRAP. V shed 1 base and J shed 0 bases, with 7 bases lying between them. This CDR3 comprises 15 residues. Enrolment of Seattle patients took place during active infection, and they were followed longitudinally.

The clonotype originates from a woman aged 45-59 years with COVID-19, enrolled during active disease. J is TRBJ1-5 and V is TRBV12-5; unclear D gene. The sequenced sample was peripheral blood. The CDR3 reads CASGLGRDSNQPQHF. CDR3 coding DNA: TGTGCTAGTGGTTTGGGGAGGGATAGCAATCAGCCCCAGCATTTT.